This TCR beta chain was sequenced for a study of blood T cell repertoires in COVID-19. Across the study: PBMCs, B-cell-depleted T cells, or T cells provided the cDNA or gDNA that made up the material.

TCRdb keeps only in-frame clones here, not all; method: immunoSEQ multiplex PCR. Of under 130,000 clones listed, around 86% are singletons. The sample was peripheral blood. This TCR was sampled from a man between 45 and 60 years old with acute or convalescent COVID-19.

CDR3 sequence (DNA): TGTGCCAGCAGTGAAGAGCGGTGGAGCTCCTACGAGCAGTACTTC. Translation: CASSEERWSSYEQYF. The V gene is TRBV2, the J gene TRBJ2-7; TRBD2 is a possible D gene (5 bases). Germline V gene sequence: CDR1 SNHLY, CDR2 FYNNEI. The CDR3 spans 15 residues. The ends were cut back, 1 base at V and 0 bases at J, with 10 bases in the middle.